The following is a T cell receptor beta chain sequence with its context. The libraries were made with immunoSEQ v3. Only in-frame clones appear in the TCRdb table, and some are missing; sequencing was by immunoSEQ multiplex PCR. The table lists 35,000 to 55,000 clones, about 80% of them singletons. This entry comes from a study of TIL therapy for anti-PD-1-resistant metastatic lung cancer. This CDR3 is 15 amino acids long. CDR1 and CDR2 (germline): GTSNPN, SVGIG (reference sequence). Trimming took off 3 bases at V and 4 bases at J, with 18 bases between the two ends. Stated time point: pre-treatment sample, taken before nivolumab and TIL therapy. Stage 4 NSCLC adults joined between October 2017 and January 2020.

The specimen comprised blood, sampled at baseline. The J gene is TRBJ1-1, the V gene TRBV30; D is perhaps TRBD1 (6 bases). The sequence came from an older man with non-small cell lung cancer. As DNA, the CDR3 is TGTGCCTGGAGCCCGAAGGGAGGGGGGGGCACTGAAGCTTTCTTT. Residues: CAWSPKGGGGTEAFF.